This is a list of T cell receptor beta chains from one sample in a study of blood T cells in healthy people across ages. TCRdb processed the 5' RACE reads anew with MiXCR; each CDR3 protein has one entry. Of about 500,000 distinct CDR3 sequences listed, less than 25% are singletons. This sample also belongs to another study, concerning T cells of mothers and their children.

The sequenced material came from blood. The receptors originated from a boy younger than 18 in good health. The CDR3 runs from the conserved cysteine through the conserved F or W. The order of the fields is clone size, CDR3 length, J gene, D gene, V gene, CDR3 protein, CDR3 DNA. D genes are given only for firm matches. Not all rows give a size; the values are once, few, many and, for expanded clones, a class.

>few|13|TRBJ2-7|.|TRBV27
CASSFYAGYEQYF
TGTGCCAGCAGTTTCTATGCAGGCTACGAGCAGTACTTC
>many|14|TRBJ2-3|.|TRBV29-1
CSVDRGPSTDTQYF
TGCAGCGTTGACAGGGGCCCTAGCACAGATACGCAGTATTTT
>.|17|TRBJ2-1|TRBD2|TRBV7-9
CASSSGLAGPPNNEQFF
TGTGCCAGCAGCTCCGGGCTAGCGGGGCCCCCGAACAATGAGCAGTTCTTC
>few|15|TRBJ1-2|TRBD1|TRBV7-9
CASSSADRGNYGYTF
TGTGCCAGCAGCTCCGCGGACAGGGGAAACTATGGCTACACCTTC
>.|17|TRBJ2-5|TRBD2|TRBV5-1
CASSFGSAGGHRETQYF
TGCGCCAGCAGCTTTGGGTCGGCGGGAGGCCATCGGGAGACCCAGTACTTC
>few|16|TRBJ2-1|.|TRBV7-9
CASSSSRTVSYNEQFF
TGTGCCAGCAGCTCAAGTAGGACAGTCTCCTACAATGAGCAGTTCTTC
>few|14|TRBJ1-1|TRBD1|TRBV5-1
CASSSDRGETEAFF
TGCGCCAGCAGCTCCGACAGGGGTGAGACTGAAGCTTTCTTT
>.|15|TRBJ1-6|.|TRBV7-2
CASSLAGTADSPLHF
TGTGCCAGCAGCTTAGCGGGGACTGCCGATTCACCCCTCCACTTT
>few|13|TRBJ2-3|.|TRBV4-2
CASSQEPPDTQYF
TGTGCCAGCAGCCAAGAGCCTCCAGATACGCAGTATTTT
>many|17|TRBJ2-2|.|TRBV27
CASSLLKSGANTGELFF
TGTGCCAGCAGTTTACTTAAGAGCGGAGCGAACACCGGGGAGCTGTTTTTT
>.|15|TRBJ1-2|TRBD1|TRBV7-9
CASSLGHDRGYGYTF
TGTGCCAGCAGCTTAGGGCACGACAGGGGCTATGGCTACACCTTC
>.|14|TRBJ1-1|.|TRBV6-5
CASSVNRMNTEAFF
TGTGCCAGCAGTGTAAACAGGATGAACACTGAAGCTTTCTTT
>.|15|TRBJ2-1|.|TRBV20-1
CSARPRGGQYNEQFF
TGCAGTGCTAGACCGAGGGGGGGCCAGTACAATGAGCAGTTCTTC
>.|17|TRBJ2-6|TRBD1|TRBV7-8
CASSLRTGSSGANVLTF
TGTGCCAGCAGCCTTCGGACAGGCAGCTCTGGGGCCAACGTCCTGACTTTC
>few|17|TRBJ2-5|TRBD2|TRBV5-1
CASSLDLAGGYHETQYF
TGCGCCAGCAGCTTGGACCTAGCGGGAGGGTACCACGAGACCCAGTACTTC
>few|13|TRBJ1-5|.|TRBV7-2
CASSIFGNQPQHF
TGTGCCAGCAGCATCTTTGGCAATCAGCCCCAGCATTTT
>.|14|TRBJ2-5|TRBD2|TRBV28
CASRGLAAQETQYF
TGTGCCAGCAGGGGACTAGCGGCCCAAGAGACCCAGTACTTC
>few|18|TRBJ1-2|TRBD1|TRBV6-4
CASRDSPGQGRGDYGYTF
TGTGCCAGCAGAGACTCCCCCGGACAGGGAAGGGGTGACTATGGCTACACCTTC
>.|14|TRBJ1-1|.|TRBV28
CASIVTWENTEAFF
TGTGCCAGCATTGTAACGTGGGAGAACACTGAAGCTTTCTTT
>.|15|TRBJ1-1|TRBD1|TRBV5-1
CASSSVTGANTEAFF
TGCGCCAGCAGCTCCGTGACAGGGGCGAACACTGAAGCTTTCTTT
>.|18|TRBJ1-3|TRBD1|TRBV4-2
CASSPSQGGGTAGNTIYF
TGTGCCAGCAGCCCTTCCCAGGGGGGGGGCACAGCTGGGAACACCATATATTTT
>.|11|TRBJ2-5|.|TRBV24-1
CATSEKETQYF
TGTGCCACCAGTGAGAAAGAGACCCAGTACTTC
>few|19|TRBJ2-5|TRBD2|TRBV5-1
CASSLATLAGDIPQETQYF
TGCGCCAGCAGCTTGGCTACACTAGCGGGGGACATCCCCCAAGAGACCCAGTACTTC
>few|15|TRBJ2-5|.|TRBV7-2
CASSLVYGIEETQYF
TGTGCCAGCAGCTTAGTATACGGGATTGAAGAGACCCAGTACTTC
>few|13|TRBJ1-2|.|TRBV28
CASSFRALYGYTF
TGTGCCAGCAGTTTCCGGGCGCTCTATGGCTACACCTTC
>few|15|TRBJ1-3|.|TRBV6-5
CASSYGANSGNTIYF
TGTGCCAGCAGTTACGGGGCCAACTCTGGAAACACCATATATTTT
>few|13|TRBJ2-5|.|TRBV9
CASSGSLGETQYF
TGTGCCAGCAGCGGTTCCCTAGGGGAGACCCAGTACTTC
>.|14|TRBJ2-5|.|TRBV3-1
CASSQPGTQETQYF
TGTGCCAGCAGCCAACCCGGGACCCAAGAGACCCAGTACTTC
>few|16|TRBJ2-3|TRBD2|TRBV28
CASSLGAGVFTDTQYF
TGTGCCAGCAGTTTAGGGGCGGGGGTATTCACAGATACGCAGTATTTT
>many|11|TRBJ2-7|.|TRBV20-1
CSARGLKKQYF
TGCAGTGCCAGGGGACTAAAGAAGCAGTACTTC
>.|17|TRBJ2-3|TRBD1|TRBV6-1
CASNKLAGGLRTDTQYF
TGTGCCAGCAACAAACTCGCAGGGGGTCTTCGCACAGATACGCAGTATTTT
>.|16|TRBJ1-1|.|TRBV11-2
CASSDRVGRPNTEAFF
TGTGCCAGCAGCGATAGGGTGGGCAGACCGAACACTGAAGCTTTCTTT
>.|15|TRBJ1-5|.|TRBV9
CASSVAGDSNQPQHF
TGTGCCAGCAGCGTAGCAGGGGATAGCAATCAGCCCCAGCATTTT
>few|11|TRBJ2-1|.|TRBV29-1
CSVEKLHEQFF
TGCAGCGTTGAAAAGTTACATGAGCAGTTCTTC
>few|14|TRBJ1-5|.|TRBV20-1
CSASEGQGLQPQHF
TGCAGTGCTAGTGAGGGGCAGGGGTTGCAGCCCCAGCATTTT
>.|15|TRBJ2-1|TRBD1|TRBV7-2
CASSFETGGINEQFF
TGTGCCAGCAGCTTTGAGACAGGGGGCATCAATGAGCAGTTCTTC
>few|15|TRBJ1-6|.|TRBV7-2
CANSLVPGEGSPLHF
TGTGCCAACAGCTTAGTTCCGGGGGAAGGATCACCCCTCCACTTT
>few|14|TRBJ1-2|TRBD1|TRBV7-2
CASSPRTGGHGYTF
TGTGCCAGCAGCCCCCGGACAGGGGGCCATGGCTACACCTTC
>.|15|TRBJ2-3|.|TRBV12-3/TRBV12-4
CASSLGGAQIDTQYF
TGTGCCAGCAGTTTGGGGGGGGCGCAAATTGATACGCAGTATTTT
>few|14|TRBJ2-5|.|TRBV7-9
CASSAIFGAETQYF
TGTGCCAGCAGCGCGATTTTTGGGGCCGAGACCCAGTACTTC
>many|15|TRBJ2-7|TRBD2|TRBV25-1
CASSDWREGRLEQYF
TGTGCCAGCAGTGATTGGCGGGAGGGCCGATTGGAGCAGTACTTC
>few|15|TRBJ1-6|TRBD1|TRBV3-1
CASSQSQGGNSPLHF
TGTGCCAGCAGCCAATCTCAGGGGGGTAATTCACCCCTCCACTTT
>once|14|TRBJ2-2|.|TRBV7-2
CASSPGVHTGELFF
TGTGCCAGCAGCCCGGGGGTCCACACCGGGGAGCTGTTTTTT
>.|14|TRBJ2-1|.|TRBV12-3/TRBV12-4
CASREIDSYNEQFF
TGTGCCAGCAGGGAAATTGACTCCTACAATGAGCAGTTCTTC
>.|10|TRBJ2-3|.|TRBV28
CASPIKREYF
TGTGCCAGTCCCATAAAGCGGGAGTATTTT
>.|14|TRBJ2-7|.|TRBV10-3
CAISGFGTSYEQYF
TGTGCCATCAGTGGCTTCGGGACTTCCTACGAGCAGTACTTC
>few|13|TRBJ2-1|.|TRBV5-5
CASSSTGYNEQFF
TGTGCCAGCAGCTCCACAGGTTACAATGAGCAGTTCTTC
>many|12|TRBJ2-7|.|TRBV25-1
CASKGEGYEQYF
TGTGCCAGCAAGGGCGAAGGCTACGAGCAGTACTTC
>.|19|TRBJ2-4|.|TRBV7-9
CASSLSARGQTKPTNIQYF
TGTGCCAGCAGCTTAAGCGCGAGAGGACAGACTAAGCCAACAAACATTCAGTACTTC
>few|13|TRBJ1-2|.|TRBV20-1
CSARSGSNYGYTF
TGCAGTGCTAGGTCAGGGTCCAACTATGGCTACACCTTC
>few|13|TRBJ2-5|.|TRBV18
CASSPVGQETQYF
TGTGCCAGCTCACCAGTCGGCCAAGAGACCCAGTACTTC
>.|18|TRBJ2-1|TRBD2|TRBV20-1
CSARDQLAGGNSYNEQFF
TGCAGTGCTAGAGATCAACTAGCGGGAGGGAACTCCTACAATGAGCAGTTCTTC
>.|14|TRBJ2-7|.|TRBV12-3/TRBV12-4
CASSLQLAMNEQYF
TGTGCCAGCAGTTTACAACTAGCTATGAACGAGCAGTACTTC
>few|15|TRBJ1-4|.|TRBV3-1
CASSQAGARGEKLFF
TGTGCCAGCAGCCAAGCGGGGGCGCGCGGTGAAAAACTGTTTTTT
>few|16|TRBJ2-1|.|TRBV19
CASSIRGNPSYNEQFF
TGTGCCAGTAGTATAAGGGGGAACCCCTCCTACAATGAGCAGTTCTTC
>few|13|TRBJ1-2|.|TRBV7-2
CASSFVGPDDYTF
TGTGCCAGCAGCTTCGTCGGACCAGATGACTACACCTTC
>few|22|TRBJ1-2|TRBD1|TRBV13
CASSSYSYRTGEGQFANYGYTF
TGTGCCAGCAGCTCTTATAGCTATCGGACAGGGGAGGGACAGTTTGCTAACTATGGCTACACCTTC
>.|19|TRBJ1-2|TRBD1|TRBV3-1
CASSQVPGQGARTNYGYTF
TGTGCCAGCAGCCAAGTCCCGGGACAGGGGGCGAGGACTAACTATGGCTACACCTTC
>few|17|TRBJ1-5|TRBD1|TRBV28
CASSGDRGAYSNQPQHF
TGTGCCAGCAGTGGGGACAGGGGCGCTTATAGCAATCAGCCCCAGCATTTT
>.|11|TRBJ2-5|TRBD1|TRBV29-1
CSVGDRETQYF
TGCAGCGTGGGGGACAGGGAGACCCAGTACTTC